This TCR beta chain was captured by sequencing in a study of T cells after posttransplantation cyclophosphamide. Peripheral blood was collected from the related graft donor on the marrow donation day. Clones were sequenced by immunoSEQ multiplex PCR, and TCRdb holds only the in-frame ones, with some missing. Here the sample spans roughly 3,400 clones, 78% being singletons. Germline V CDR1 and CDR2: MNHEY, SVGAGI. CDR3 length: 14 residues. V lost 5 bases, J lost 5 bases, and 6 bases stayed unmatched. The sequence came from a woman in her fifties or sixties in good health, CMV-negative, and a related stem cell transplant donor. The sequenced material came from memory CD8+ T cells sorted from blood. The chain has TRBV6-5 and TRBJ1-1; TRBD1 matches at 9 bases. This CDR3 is CASSPQGAGTEAFF. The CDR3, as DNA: TGTGCCAGCAGTCCACAGGGGGCCGGTACTGAAGCTTTCTTT.